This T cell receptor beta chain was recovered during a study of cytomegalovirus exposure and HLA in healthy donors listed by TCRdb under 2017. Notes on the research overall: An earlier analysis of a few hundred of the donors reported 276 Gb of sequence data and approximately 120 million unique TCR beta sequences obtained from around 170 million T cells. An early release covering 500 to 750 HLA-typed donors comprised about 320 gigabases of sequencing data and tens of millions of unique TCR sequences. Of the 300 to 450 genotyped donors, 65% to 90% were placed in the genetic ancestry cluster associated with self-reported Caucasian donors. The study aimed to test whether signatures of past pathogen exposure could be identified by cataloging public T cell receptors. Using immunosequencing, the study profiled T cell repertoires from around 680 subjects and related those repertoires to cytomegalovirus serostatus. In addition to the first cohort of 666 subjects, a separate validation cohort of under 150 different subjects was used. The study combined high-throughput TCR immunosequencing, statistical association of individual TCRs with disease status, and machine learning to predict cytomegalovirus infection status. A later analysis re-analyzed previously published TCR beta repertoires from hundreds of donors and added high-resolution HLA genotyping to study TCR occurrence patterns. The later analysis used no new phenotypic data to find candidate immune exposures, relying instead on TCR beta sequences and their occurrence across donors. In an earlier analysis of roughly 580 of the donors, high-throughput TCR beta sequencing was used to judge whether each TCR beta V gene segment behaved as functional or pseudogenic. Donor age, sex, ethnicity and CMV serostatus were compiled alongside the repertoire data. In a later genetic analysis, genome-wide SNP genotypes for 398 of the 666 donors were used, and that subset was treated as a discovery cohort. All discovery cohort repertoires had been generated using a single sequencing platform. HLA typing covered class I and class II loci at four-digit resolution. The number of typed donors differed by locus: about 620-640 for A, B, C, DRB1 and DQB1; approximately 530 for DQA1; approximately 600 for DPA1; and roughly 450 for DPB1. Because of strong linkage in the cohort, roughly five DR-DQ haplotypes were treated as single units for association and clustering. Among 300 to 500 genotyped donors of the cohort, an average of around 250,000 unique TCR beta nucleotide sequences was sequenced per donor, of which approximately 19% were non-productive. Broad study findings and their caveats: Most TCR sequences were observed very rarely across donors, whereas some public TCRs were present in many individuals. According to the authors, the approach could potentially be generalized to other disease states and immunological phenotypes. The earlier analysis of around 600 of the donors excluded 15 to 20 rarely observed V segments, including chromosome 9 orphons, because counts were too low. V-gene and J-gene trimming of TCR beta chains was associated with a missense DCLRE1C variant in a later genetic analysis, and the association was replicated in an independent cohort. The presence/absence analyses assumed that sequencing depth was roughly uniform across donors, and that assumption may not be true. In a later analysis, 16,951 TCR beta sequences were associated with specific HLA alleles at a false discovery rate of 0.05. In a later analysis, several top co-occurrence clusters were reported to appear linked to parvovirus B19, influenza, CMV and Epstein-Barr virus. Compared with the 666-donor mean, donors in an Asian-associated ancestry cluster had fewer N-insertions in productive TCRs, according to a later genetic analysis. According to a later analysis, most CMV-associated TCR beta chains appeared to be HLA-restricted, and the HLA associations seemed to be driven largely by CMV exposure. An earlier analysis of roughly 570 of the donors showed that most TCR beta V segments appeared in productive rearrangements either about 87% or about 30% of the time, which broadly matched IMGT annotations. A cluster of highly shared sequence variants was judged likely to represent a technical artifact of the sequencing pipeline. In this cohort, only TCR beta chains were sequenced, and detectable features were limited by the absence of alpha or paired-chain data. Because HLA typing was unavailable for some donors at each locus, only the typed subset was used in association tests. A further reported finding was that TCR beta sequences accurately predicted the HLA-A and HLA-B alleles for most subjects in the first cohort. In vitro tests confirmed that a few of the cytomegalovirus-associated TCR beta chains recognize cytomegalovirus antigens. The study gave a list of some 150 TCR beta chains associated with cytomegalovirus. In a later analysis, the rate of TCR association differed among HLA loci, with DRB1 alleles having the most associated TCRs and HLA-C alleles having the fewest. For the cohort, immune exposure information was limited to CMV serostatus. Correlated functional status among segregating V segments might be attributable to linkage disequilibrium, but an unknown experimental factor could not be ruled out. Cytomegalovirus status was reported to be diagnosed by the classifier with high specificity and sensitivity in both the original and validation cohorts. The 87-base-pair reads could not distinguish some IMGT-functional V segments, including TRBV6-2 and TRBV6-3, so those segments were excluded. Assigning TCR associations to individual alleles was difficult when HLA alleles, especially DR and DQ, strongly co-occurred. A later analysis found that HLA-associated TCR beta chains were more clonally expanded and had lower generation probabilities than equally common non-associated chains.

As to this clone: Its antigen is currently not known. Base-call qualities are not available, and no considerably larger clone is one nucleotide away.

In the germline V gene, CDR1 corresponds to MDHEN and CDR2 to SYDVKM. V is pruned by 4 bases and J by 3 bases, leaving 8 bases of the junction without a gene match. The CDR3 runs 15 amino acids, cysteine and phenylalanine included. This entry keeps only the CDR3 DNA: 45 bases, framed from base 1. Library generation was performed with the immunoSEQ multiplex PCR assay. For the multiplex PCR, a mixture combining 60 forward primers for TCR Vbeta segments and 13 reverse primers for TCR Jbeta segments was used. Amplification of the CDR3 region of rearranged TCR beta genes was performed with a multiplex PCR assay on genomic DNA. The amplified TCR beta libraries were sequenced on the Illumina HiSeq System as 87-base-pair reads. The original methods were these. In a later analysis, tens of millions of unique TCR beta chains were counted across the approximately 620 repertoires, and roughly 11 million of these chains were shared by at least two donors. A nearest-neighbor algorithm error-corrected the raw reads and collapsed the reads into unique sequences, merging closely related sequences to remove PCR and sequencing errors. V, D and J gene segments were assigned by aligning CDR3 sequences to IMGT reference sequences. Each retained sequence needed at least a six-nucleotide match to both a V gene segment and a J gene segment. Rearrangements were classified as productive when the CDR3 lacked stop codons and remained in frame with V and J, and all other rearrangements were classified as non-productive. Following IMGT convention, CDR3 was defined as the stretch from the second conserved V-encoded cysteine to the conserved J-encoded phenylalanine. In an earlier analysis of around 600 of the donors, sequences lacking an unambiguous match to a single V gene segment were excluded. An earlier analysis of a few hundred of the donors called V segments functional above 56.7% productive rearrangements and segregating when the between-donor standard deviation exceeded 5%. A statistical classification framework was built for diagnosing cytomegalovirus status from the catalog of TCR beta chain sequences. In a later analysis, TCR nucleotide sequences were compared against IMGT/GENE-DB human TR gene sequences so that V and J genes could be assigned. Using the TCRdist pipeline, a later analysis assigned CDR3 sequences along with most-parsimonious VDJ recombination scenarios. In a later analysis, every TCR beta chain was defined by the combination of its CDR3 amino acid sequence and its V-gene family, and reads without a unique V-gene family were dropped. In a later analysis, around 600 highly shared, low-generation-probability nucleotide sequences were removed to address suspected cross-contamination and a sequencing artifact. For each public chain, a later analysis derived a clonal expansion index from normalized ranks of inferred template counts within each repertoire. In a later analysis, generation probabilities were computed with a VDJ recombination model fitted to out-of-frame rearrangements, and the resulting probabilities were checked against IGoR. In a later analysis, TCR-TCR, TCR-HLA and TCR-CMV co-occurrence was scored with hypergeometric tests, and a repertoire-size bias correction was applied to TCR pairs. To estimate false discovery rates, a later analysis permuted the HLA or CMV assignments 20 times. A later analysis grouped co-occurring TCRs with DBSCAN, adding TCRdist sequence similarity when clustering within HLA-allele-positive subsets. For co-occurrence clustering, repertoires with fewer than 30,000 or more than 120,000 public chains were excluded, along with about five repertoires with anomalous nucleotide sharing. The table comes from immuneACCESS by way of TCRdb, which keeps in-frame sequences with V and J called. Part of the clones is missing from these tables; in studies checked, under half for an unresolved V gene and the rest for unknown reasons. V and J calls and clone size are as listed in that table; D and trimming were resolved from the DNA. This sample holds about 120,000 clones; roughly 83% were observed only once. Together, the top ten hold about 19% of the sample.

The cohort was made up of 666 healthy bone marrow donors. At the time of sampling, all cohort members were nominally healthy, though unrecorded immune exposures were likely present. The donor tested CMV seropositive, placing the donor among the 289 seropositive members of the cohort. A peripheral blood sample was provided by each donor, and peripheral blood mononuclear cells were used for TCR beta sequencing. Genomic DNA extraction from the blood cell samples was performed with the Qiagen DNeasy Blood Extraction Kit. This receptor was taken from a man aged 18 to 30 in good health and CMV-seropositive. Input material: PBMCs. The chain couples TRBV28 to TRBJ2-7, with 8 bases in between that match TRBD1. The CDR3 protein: CASSSPTGEGYEQYF. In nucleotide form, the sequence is TGTGCCAGCAGTTCACCGACAGGGGAAGGCTACGAGCAGTACTTC.